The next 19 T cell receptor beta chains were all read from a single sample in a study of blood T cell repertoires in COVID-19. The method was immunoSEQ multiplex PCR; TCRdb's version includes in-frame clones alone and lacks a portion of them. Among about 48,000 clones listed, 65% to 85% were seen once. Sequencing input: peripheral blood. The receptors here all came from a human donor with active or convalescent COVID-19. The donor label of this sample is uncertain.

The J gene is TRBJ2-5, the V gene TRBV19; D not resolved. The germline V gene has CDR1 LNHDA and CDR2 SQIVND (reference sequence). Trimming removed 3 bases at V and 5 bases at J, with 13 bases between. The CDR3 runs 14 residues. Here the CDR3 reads CASSISRVAETQYF. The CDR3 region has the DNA TGTGCCAGTAGTATTAGTCGGGTTGCGGAGACCCAGTACTTC.

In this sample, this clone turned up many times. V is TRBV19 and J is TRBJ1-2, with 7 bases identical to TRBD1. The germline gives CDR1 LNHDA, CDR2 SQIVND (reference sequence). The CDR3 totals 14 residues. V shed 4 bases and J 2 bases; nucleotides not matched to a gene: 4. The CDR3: CASSTADRNYGYTF. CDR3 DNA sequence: TGTGCCAGTAGTACCGCGGACAGGAACTATGGCTACACCTTC.

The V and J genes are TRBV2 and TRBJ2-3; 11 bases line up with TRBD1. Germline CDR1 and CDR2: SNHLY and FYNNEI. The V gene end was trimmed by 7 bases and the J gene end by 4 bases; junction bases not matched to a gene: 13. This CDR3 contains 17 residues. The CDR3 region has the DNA TGTGCCAGCACGCTAGCCCGGACAGGGGGCGGGTCAGATACGCAGTATTTT. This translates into CASTLARTGGGSDTQYF.

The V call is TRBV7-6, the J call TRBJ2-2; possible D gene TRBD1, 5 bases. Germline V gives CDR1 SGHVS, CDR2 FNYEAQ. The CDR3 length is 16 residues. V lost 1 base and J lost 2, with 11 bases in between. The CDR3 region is CASSLEPGSNTGELFF. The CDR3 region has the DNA TGTGCCAGCAGCTTAGAGCCAGGGTCAAACACCGGGGAGCTGTTTTTT.

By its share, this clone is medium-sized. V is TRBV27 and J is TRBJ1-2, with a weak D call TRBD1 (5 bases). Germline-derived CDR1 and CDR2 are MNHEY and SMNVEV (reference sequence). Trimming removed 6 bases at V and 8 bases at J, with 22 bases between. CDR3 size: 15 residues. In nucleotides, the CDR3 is TGTGCCAGCAGCGTCAAGGGCGGAGGGGCGTTCGGCTACACCTTC. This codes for CASSVKGGGAFGYTF.

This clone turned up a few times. Here the CDR3 DNA reads TGTGCCAGCAGAGAATACGGGGATTCACCCCTCCACTTT. Protein sequence: CASREYGDSPLHF. This rearrangement joins TRBV11-2 to TRBJ1-6; D ambiguous. The CDR3 is 13 amino acids. Germline CDR1 SGHAT, CDR2 FQNNGV. V gave up 6 bases and J gave up 8 bases, with 11 bases separating them.

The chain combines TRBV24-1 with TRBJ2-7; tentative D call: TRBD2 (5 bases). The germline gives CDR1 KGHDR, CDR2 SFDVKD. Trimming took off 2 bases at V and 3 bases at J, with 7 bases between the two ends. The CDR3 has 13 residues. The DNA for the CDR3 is TGTGCCACCAGTGATTATGAGGGCTACGAGCAGTACTTC. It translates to CATSDYEGYEQYF.

The CDR3 protein is CASSSTSTFSTDTQYF. CDR3 sequence (DNA): TGTGCCAGCAGCTCTACTAGCACCTTCAGCACAGATACGCAGTATTTT. This chain uses TRBV9 with TRBJ2-3; D perhaps matches TRBD2 (6 bases). Germline loops: CDR1 SGDLS, CDR2 YYNGEE. The CDR3 consists of 16 residues. Trimming left V 4 bases short and J 0 bases short, with 15 bases between.

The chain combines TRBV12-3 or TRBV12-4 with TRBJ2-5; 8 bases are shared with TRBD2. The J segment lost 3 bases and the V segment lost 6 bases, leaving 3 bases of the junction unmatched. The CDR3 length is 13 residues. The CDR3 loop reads CASSLSGKETQYF. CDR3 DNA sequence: TGTGCCAGCAGCCTTAGCGGGAAAGAGACCCAGTACTTC.

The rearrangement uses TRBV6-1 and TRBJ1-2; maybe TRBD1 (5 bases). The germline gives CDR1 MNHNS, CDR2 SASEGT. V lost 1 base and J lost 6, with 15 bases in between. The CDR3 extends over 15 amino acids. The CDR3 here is CASSEVGAGMDGYTF. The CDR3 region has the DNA TGTGCCAGCAGTGAAGTAGGGGCAGGGATGGATGGCTACACCTTC.

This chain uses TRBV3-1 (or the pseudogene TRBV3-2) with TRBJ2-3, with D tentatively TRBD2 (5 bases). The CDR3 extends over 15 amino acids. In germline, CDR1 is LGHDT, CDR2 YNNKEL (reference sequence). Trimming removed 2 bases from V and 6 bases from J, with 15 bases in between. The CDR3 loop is CASSQSVASGDTQYF. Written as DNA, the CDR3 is TGTGCCAGCAGCCAAAGTGTAGCCTCGGGGGATACGCAGTATTTT.

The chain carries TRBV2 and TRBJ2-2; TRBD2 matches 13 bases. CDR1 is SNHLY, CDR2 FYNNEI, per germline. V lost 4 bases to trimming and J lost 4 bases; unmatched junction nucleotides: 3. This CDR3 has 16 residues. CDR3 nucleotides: TGTGCCAGCAGTGGGACTAGCGGGAGAATCACCGGGGAGCTGTTTTTT. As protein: CASSGTSGRITGELFF.

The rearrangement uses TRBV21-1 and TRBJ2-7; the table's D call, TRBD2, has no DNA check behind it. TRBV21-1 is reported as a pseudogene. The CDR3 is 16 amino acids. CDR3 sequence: CASSTPEGRSSYEQYF. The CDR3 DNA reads TGTGCCAGCAGCACCCCGGAGGGCCGGAGCTCCTACGAGCAGTACTTC.

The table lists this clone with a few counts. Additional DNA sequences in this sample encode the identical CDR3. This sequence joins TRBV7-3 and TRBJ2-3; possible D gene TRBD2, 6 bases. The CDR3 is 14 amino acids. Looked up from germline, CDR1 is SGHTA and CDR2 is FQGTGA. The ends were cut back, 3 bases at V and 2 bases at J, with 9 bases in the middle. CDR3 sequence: CASSLGLYTDTQYF. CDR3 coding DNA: TGTGCCAGCAGCTTGGGACTCTACACAGATACGCAGTATTTT. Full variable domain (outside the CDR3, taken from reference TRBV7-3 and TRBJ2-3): GAGVSQTPSNKVTEKGKYVELRCDPISGHTALYWYRQSLGQGPEFLIYFQGTGAADDSGLPNDRFFAVRPEGSVSTLKIQRTERGDSAVYLCASSLGLYTDTQYFGPGTRLTVL.

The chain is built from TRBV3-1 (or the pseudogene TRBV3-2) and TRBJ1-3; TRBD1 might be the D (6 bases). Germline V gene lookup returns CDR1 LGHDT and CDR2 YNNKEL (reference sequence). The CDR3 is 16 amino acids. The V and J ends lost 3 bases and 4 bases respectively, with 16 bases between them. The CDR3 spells CASSHLALGAGNTIYF. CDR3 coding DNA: TGTGCCAGCAGCCACCTAGCTTTGGGGGCGGGAAACACCATATATTTT.

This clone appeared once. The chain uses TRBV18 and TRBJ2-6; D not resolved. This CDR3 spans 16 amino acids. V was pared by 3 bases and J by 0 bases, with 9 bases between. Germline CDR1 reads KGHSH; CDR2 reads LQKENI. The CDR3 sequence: CASSPSVSSGANVLTF. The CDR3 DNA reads TGTGCCAGCTCACCGAGTGTGAGCTCTGGGGCCAACGTCCTGACTTTC.

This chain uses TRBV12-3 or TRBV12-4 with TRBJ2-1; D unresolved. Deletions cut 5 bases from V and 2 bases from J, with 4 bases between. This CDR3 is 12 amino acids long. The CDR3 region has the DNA TGTGCCAGCAGTGTCGCCTACAATGAGCAGTTCTTC. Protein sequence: CASSVAYNEQFF.

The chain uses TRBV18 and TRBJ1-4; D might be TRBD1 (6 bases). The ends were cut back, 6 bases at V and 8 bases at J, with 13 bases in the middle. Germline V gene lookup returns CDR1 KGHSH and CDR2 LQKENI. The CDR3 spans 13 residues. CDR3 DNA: TGTGCCAGCTCGCGCTCAAGGGGGGAAAAACTGTTTTTT. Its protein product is CASSRSRGEKLFF.

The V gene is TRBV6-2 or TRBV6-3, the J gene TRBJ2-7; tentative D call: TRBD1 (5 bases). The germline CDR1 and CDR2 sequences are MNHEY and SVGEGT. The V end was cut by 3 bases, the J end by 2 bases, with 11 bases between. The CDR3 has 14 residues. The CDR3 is CASSYLTGAYEQYF. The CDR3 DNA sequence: TGTGCCAGCAGTTATCTTACAGGAGCCTACGAGCAGTACTTC.